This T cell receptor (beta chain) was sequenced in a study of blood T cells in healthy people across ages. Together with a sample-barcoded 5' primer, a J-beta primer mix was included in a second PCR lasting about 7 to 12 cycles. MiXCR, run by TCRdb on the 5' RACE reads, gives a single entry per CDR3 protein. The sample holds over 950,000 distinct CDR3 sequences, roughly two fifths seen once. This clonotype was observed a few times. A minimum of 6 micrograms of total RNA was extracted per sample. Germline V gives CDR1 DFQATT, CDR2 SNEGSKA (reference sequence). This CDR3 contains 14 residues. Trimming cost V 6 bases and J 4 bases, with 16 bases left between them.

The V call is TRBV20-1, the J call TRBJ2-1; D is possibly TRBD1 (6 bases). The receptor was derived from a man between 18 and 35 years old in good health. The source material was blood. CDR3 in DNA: TGCAGTGCGCGAGAGGGGGTCTATTACAATGAGCAGTTCTTC. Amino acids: CSAREGVYYNEQFF.